The 4 T cell receptor beta chains presented below share a single source sample, sequenced in a study of neurological immune-mediated disorders. Time point in this sample: longitudinal time-point 1 (baseline). TCRdb reanalysed the 5' RACE reads using MiXCR and keeps one entry per CDR3 protein. There are about 49,000 distinct CDR3 sequences in the sample; over 8% occur only once, and 1.6% lies in the top ten. Sequenced input: PBMCs. The receptors derive from a woman aged 35 to 49 in good health.

This clonotype was detected many times. The CDR3 region has the DNA TGCGCCAGCAGCTTGGCATGGGGGCTCTATGGCTACACCTTC. Its translation: CASSLAWGLYGYTF. The chain has TRBV5-1 and TRBJ1-2; D might be TRBD1 (6 bases). Germline V CDR1 and CDR2: SGHRS, YFSETQ. The CDR3 is made up of 14 amino acids. V gave up 0 bases and J gave up 4 bases, with 10 bases separating them.

The sample holds many counts of this clonotype. The rearrangement links TRBV20-1 to TRBJ2-3, with D unresolved. Trimming took off 4 bases at V and 7 bases at J, with 6 bases between the two ends. This CDR3 comprises 10 residues. CDR1 is DFQATT, CDR2 SNEGSKA, per germline (reference sequence). The CDR3 spells CSAIRNTQYF. DNA of the CDR3: TGCAGTGCTATTAGAAATACGCAGTATTTT.

By proportion, this clonotype is medium-sized. This chain uses TRBV20-1 with TRBJ1-5; D not certain. Between the trimmed V and J ends, which lost 2 bases and 10 bases, there was a span of 15 bases. CDR3 size: 13 residues. The germline V gene has CDR1 DFQATT and CDR2 SNEGSKA (reference sequence). CDR3 protein: CSARLRMAQPQHF. The CDR3 DNA sequence: TGCAGTGCTAGACTAAGAATGGCACAACCCCAGCATTTT.

This clonotype was detected ten times or more. The J gene is TRBJ1-2, the V gene TRBV20-1; possibly TRBD1 for D (5 bases). CDR1 is DFQATT, CDR2 SNEGSKA, per germline (reference sequence). Trimming shortened V by 3 bases and J by 7 bases, and 15 bases separated the two germline ends. This CDR3 spans 13 amino acids. The CDR3 here is CSASGRGGRGYTF. The CDR3 coding sequence is TGCAGTGCTAGTGGTAGGGGAGGTCGTGGCTACACCTTC.